The sequence of this T cell receptor (beta chain) was determined in a study of memory CD8 T cells in hepatitis C reinfection. Whole-study context: HCV reinfection meant a positive HCV RNA test after two negative tests at least 60 days apart.

Study outcomes and limitations: With five donors, public clonotype conclusions could not be definitive.

Time point defined: peak reinfection, 3 to 8 weeks after reinfection detection. The sorted cells went straight to TCR sequencing with no prior in vitro expansion. The Montreal HEPCO cohort supplied donors who inject drugs. A couple of donors provided sorted CD3+ CD8+ CD45RO- naive CD8 T cells at all three reinfection time points. This clone came up a few times. Its antigen is still unknown. V shed 7 bases and J shed 1 base, with 13 bases lying between them. The CDR3 extends over 14 amino acids. The germline V gene has CDR1 LNHDA and CDR2 SQIVND (reference sequence). Sequencing was performed with immunoSEQ multiplex PCR; in TCRdb, only in-frame clones are kept and a portion is missing. Of fewer than 50,000 clones listed, around nine tenths are singletons.

This receptor was obtained from a man aged 18 to 30 with hepatitis C virus infection. The specimen sequenced was naive CD8+ T cells sorted from blood. The chain links TRBV19 to TRBJ1-1; a weak D match, TRBD1 (5 bases). CDR3 sequence (DNA): TGTGCCAGTATCCCCGGGGGGACGAACACTGAAGCTTTCTTT. Translated: CASIPGGTNTEAFF.